The entry below describes one TCR beta chain. What it binds is unknown. The CDR3 spans 13 residues. The germline V and J ends were trimmed by 0 bases and 6 bases, with 6 bases remaining between them. Germline V gives CDR1 SGHNT, CDR2 YYREEE (reference sequence). The data are from a study of T cell responses to AZD1222 COVID-19 vaccine. Sequencing was performed with immunoSEQ multiplex PCR; in TCRdb, only in-frame clones are kept and a portion is missing. The sample records 130,000 or so clones, more than 70% being singletons. The study, taken as a whole, reports: All repertoire sampling was performed exclusively after the peak T cell response.

The sample here was peripheral blood, taken on day 0 of AZD1222 vaccination. The sequence came from an adult in good health. The chain uses TRBV5-4 and TRBJ2-2, with a weak D call TRBD1 (5 bases). CDR3 sequence reads: CASSLGRAGELFF. CDR3 sequence (DNA): TGTGCCAGCAGCTTGGGCAGGGCCGGGGAGCTGTTTTTT.